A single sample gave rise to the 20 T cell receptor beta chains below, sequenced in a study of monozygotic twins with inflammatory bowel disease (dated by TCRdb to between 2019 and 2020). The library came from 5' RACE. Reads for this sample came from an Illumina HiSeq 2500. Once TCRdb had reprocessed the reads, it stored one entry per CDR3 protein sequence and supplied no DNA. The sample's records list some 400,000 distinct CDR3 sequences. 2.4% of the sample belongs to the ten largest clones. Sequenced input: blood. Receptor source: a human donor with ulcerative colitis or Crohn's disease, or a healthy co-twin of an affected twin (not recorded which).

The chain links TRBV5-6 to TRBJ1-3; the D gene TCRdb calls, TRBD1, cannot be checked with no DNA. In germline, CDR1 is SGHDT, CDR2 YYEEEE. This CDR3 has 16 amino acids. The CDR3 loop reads CASSNRDRNSGNTIYF.

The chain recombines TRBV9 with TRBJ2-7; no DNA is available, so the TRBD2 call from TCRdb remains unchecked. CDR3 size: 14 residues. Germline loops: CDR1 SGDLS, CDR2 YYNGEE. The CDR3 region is CASSVWEKTYEQYF.

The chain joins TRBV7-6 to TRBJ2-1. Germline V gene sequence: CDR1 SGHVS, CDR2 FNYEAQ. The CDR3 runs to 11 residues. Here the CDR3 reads CASSSFREQFF. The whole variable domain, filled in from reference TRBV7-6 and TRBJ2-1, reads GAGVSQSPRYKVTKRGQDVALRCDPISGHVSLYWYRQALGQGPEFLTYFNYEAQQDKSGLPNDRFSAERPEGSISTLTIQRTEQRDSAMYRCASSSFREQFFGPGTRLTVL.

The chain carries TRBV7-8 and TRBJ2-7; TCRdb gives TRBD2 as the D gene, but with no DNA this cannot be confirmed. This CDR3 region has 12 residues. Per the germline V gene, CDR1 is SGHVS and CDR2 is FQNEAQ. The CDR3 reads CASSEETGLKYF.

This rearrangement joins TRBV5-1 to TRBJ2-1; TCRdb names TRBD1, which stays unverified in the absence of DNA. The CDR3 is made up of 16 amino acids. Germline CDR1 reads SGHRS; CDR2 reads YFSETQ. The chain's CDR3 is CASSPTGTGLYNEQFF.

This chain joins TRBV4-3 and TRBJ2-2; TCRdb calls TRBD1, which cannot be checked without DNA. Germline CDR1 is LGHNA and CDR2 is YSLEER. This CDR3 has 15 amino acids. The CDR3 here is CASSHSGQGAGELFF.

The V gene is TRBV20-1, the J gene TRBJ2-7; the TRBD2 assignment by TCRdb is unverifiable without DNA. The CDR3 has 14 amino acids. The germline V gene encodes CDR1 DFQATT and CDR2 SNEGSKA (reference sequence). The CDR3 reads CSAGSGDHSYEQYF.

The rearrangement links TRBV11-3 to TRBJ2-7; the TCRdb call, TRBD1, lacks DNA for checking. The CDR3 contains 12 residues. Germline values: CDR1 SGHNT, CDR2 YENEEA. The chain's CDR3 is CASSLTGAEQYF.

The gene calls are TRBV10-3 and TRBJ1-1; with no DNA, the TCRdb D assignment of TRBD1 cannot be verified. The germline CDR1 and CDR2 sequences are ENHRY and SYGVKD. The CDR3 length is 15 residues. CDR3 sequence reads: CAISESTRGKTEAFF.

CDR3 region: CASRPGLAGAPLLDEQFF. This chain links TRBV5-4 with TRBJ2-1; absent DNA, TCRdb's TRBD1 call cannot be checked. Germline V gene lookup returns CDR1 SGHNT and CDR2 YYREEE (reference sequence). The CDR3 consists of 18 residues.

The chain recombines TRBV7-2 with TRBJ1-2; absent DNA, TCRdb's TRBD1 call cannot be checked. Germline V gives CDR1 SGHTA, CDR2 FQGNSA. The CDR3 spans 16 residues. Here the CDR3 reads CASSLVAGSRSYGYTF. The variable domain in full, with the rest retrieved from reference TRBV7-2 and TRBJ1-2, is GAGVSQSPSNKVTEKGKDVELRCDPISGHTALYWYRQSLGQGLEFLIYFQGNSAPDKSGLPSDRFSAERTGGSVSTLTIQRTQQEDSAVYLCASSLVAGSRSYGYTFGSGTRLTVV.

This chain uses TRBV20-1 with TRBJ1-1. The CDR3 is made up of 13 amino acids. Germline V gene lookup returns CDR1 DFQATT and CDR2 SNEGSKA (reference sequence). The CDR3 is CSAPRDLNTEAFF.

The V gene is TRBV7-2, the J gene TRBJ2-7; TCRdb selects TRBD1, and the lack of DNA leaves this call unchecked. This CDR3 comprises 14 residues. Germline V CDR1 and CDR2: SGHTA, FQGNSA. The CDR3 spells CASSQGRGSYEQYF.

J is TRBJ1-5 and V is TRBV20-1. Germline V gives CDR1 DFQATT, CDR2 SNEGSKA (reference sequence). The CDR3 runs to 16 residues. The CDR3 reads CSARDPTQLSNQPQHF.

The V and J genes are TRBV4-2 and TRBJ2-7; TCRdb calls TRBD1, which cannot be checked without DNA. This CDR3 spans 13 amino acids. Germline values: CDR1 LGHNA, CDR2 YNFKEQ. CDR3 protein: CASSQTRDSEQYF.

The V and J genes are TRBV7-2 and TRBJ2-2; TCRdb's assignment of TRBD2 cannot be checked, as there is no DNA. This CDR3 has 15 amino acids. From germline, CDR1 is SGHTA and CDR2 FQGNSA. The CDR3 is CASSFIGRDTGELFF.

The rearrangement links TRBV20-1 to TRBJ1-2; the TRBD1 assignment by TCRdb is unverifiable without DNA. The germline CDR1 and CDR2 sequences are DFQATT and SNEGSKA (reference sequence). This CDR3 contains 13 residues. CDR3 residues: CSADIAGNYGYTF.

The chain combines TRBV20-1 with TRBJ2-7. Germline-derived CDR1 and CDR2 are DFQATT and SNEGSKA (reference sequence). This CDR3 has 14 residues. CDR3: CSAIRALVQYEQYF.

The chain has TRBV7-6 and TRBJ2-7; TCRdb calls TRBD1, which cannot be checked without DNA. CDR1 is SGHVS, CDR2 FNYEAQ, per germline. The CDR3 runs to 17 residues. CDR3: CASSLRPAGLSSYEQYF.

CDR3 region: CASSLWPGGPDTGELFF. This sequence joins TRBV5-1 and TRBJ2-2; TCRdb gives TRBD2 as the D gene, but with no DNA this cannot be confirmed. Germline loops: CDR1 SGHRS, CDR2 YFSETQ. The CDR3 sequence is 17 residues long.